Below, 23 T cell receptor beta chains from the same sample are listed, as sequenced in a study of CDR3 diversity in severe acne. Each CDR3 protein gets one entry after TCRdb re-called the PCR reads with MiXCR. The table records over 90,000 distinct CDR3 sequences, about half of them present only once. The specimen was blood. These receptors all come from a male donor with acne.

This clonotype was counted between two and nine times. This rearrangement joins TRBV29-1 to TRBJ1-2, with 10 positions matching TRBD1. The CDR3 runs 12 residues. J lost 8 bases, V lost 6 bases, and 6 bases had no gene match. In germline, CDR1 is SQVTM, CDR2 ANQGSEA. The CDR3 bases are TGCAGCGTGCCGGGACAGGGGCTCGGCTACACCTTC. It yields the protein CSVPGQGLGYTF.

Many counts were recorded for this clonotype. This chain links TRBV20-1 with TRBJ2-1, with D tentatively TRBD2 (6 bases). Trimming cost V 3 bases and J 0 bases, with 9 bases left between them. The germline CDR1 and CDR2 sequences are DFQATT and SNEGSKA (reference sequence). The CDR3 sequence is 14 residues long. CDR3 sequence: CSARVGSSYNEQFF. In DNA form, the CDR3 reads TGCAGTGCTAGGGTCGGGAGCTCCTACAATGAGCAGTTCTTC.

This sequence joins TRBV9 and TRBJ2-5; 8 nucleotides line up with TRBD2. Trimming took 4 bases from V and 1 from J; bases not matched to a gene: 6. Germline assignment: CDR1 SGDLS and CDR2 YYNGEE. The CDR3 is 15 amino acids. Here the CDR3 DNA reads TGTGCCAGCAGCTTAGCCGGGGGGGTCCAAGAGACCCAGTACTTC. Its protein product is CASSLAGGVQETQYF.

The rearrangement joins TRBV13 to TRBJ1-1; a weak D match, TRBD1 (6 bases). The V gene lost 6 bases and the J gene lost 1 base, with 21 bases spanning the gap. Germline assignment: CDR1 PRHDT and CDR2 FYEKMQ (reference sequence). This CDR3 is built from 17 residues. CDR3 protein: CASSETKYRERNTEAFF. The CDR3 DNA follows: TGTGCCAGCAGTGAAACCAAATACAGGGAGAGGAACACTGAAGCTTTCTTT.

This clonotype was detected a few times. This chain joins TRBV19 and TRBJ2-2; a possible D gene is TRBD2 (5 bases). This CDR3 region has 17 residues. V lost 2 bases, J lost 0 bases, and 13 bases lay in between. From germline, CDR1 is LNHDA and CDR2 SQIVND (reference sequence). Written as DNA, the CDR3 is TGTGCCAGTAGTATACGTCTGCGGACTTCGAACACCGGGGAGCTGTTTTTT. Amino acid sequence: CASSIRLRTSNTGELFF.

This clonotype has ten or more counts. This chain joins TRBV7-6 and TRBJ1-1, with TRBD1 matching 7 bases. The CDR3 sequence is 12 residues long. Germline lookup yields CDR1 SGHVS and CDR2 FNYEAQ. V lost 8 bases to trimming and J lost 1 base; unmatched junction nucleotides: 1. CDR3 sequence reads: CASAGGNTEAFF. DNA for the CDR3: TGTGCCAGCGCAGGGGGGAACACTGAAGCTTTCTTT. Using reference TRBV7-6 and TRBJ1-1 for the parts outside the CDR3, the full variable domain is GAGVSQSPRYKVTKRGQDVALRCDPISGHVSLYWYRQALGQGPEFLTYFNYEAQQDKSGLPNDRFSAERPEGSISTLTIQRTEQRDSAMYRCASAGGNTEAFFGQGTRLTVV.

The chain links TRBV10-1 to TRBJ2-5; 9 positions match TRBD1. This CDR3 is 14 amino acids long. Per germline, CDR1 WNHNN and CDR2 SYGVQD (reference sequence). J lost 5 bases, V lost 6 bases, and 7 bases had no gene match. The CDR3 DNA reads as TGCGCCAGCAGCGCCACAGGGGGCGAGGAGACCCAGTACTTC. Residues: CASSATGGEETQYF.

In this sample, this clonotype turned up many times. This chain links TRBV5-1 with TRBJ1-2; D call uncertain. This CDR3 contains 15 residues. Deletions cut 0 bases from V and 5 bases from J, with 14 bases between. CDR1 SGHRS and CDR2 YFSETQ come from the germline V gene. The CDR3 bases are TGCGCCAGCAGCTTGGCAGCCTCAGTTACTTATGGCTACACCTTC. This translates into CASSLAASVTYGYTF.

V gene TRBV2 combines with J gene TRBJ2-7, with 7 bases aligning to TRBD2. Trimming cost V 11 bases and J 0 bases; bases outside gene matches: 7. Per the germline V gene, CDR1 is SNHLY and CDR2 is FYNNEI. The CDR3 totals 13 residues. Written as DNA, the CDR3 is TGTGCCCTCGGGGGGTCGGACTCCTACGAGCAGTACTTC. Its protein is CALGGSDSYEQYF.

This clonotype has a count of ten or more. The V and J genes are TRBV20-1 and TRBJ1-2; TRBD1 matches 8 bases. This CDR3 has 14 amino acids. Looked up from germline, CDR1 is DFQATT and CDR2 is SNEGSKA (reference sequence). The junction had 9 bases not matched to a gene; V was cut back by 6 bases and J by 3 bases. The DNA of the CDR3 is TGCAGTGCCCTAAAACCAGGGGGCGACTATGGCTACACCTTC. This sequence encodes CSALKPGGDYGYTF.

This clonotype came up a few times. The gene calls are TRBV10-1 and TRBJ2-4; the D gene is possibly TRBD2 (6 bases). The length of the CDR3 is 13 residues. The germline V and J ends were trimmed by 3 bases and 8 bases, with 11 bases remaining between them. Germline assignment: CDR1 WNHNN and CDR2 SYGVQD (reference sequence). DNA for the CDR3: TGCGCCAGCAGTGACGGGACTCGGGACATTCAGTACTTC. This translates into CASSDGTRDIQYF.

The rearrangement links TRBV9 to TRBJ2-5; the match to TRBD2 covers 9 bases. The germline V gene has CDR1 SGDLS and CDR2 YYNGEE. This CDR3 comprises 15 residues. The trim removed 0 bases at V and 2 bases at J, leaving 2 bases unmatched. CDR3 in amino acids: CASSVGGGGQETQYF. The CDR3 bases are TGTGCCAGCAGCGTAGGCGGGGGGGGGCAAGAGACCCAGTACTTC.

The chain employs TRBV10-3 and TRBJ2-7, with D perhaps being TRBD1 or TRBD2 (6 bases each). V lost 10 bases and J 1 base, leaving 8 bases between the germline ends. Looked up from germline, CDR1 is ENHRY and CDR2 is SYGVKD. The CDR3 totals 11 residues. CDR3 nucleotides: TGTGCCACGGGGGCATCCTACGAGCAGTACTTC. Protein: CATGASYEQYF.

V usage is TRBV29-1 and J usage is TRBJ2-6; D is perhaps TRBD2 (6 bases). Germline V gene sequence: CDR1 SQVTM, CDR2 ANQGSEA. Deletions cut 4 bases from V and 4 bases from J, with 11 bases between. The CDR3 length is 14 residues. In DNA form, the CDR3 reads TGCAGCGTTGGAGGAGGGTCCGGGGCCAACGTCCTGACTTTC. Encoded protein: CSVGGGSGANVLTF. Supplemented by reference TRBV29-1 and TRBJ2-6, the full variable domain reads SAVISQKPSRDICQRGTSLTIQCQVDSQVTMMFWYRQQPGQSLTLIATANQGSEATYESGFVIDKFPISRPNLTFSTLTVSNMSPEDSSIYLCSVGGGSGANVLTFGAGSRLTVL.

This clonotype was counted at least ten times. The chain links TRBV7-2 to TRBJ1-6; 8 bases are shared with TRBD1. Germline assignment: CDR1 SGHTA and CDR2 FQGNSA. The CDR3 has 17 amino acids. After removal of 3 bases from V and 4 bases from J, the junction contained 8 bases not matched to a gene. The CDR3 region has the DNA TGTGCCAGCAGCTTGACGGGACAGGAGGCTTATAATTCACCCCTCCACTTT. It encodes CASSLTGQEAYNSPLHF.

About this clonotype: The conserved final phenylalanine or tryptophan is absent from the CDR3, which likely points to a read error. This chain connects TRBV27 to TRBJ1-6; D unresolved. The germline V and J ends were trimmed by 5 bases and 7 bases, with 12 bases remaining between them. The germline V gene has CDR1 MNHEY and CDR2 SMNVEV (reference sequence). The CDR3 spans 14 residues. CDR3 region: CASSIRTSNSPLHL. The CDR3 nucleotides read TGTGCCAGCAGTATCAGGACCTCCAATTCACCCCTCCACCTT.

Only a few counts were recorded for this clonotype. The chain employs TRBV11-1 and TRBJ2-1; 13 bases line up with TRBD2. The CDR3 has 18 residues. Germline-derived CDR1 and CDR2 are SGHAT and FQDESV (reference sequence). V lost 8 bases to trimming and J lost 0 bases; unmatched junction nucleotides: 10. The CDR3 protein is CASWSTSGGPSSYNEQFF. In DNA form, the CDR3 reads TGTGCCAGCTGGTCGACTAGCGGGGGGCCCAGCTCCTACAATGAGCAGTTCTTC.

This clonotype was recorded at least ten times. J is TRBJ1-1 and V is TRBV19, with 10 bases lining up with TRBD1. The CDR3 covers 14 residues. Trimming at V came to 5 bases and at J to 2 bases, leaving 2 bases not matched to a gene. CDR1 is LNHDA, CDR2 SQIVND, per germline (reference sequence). This chain's CDR3 is CASSRDRGNTEAFF. CDR3 nucleotide sequence: TGTGCCAGTAGTCGGGACAGGGGAAACACTGAAGCTTTCTTT.

The V call is TRBV24-1, the J call TRBJ2-2; D is ambiguous. The V and J ends lost 4 bases and 3 bases respectively, with 14 bases between them. This CDR3 is 16 amino acids long. CDR1 and CDR2 from the germline V gene are KGHDR and SFDVKD. CDR3 coding DNA: TGTGCCACCAGTGACCCCGCTAAGCCCTACACCGGGGAGCTGTTTTTT. Translated, it gives CATSDPAKPYTGELFF.

V is TRBV11-1 and J is TRBJ2-7; TRBD1 might be the D (6 bases). The germline V gene encodes CDR1 SGHAT and CDR2 FQDESV (reference sequence). V shed 5 bases and J shed 7 bases, with 12 bases lying between them. This CDR3 region has 12 residues. The CDR3: CASSLQGREQYF. The CDR3 DNA follows: TGTGCCAGCAGCCTACAGGGTCGGGAGCAGTACTTC.

Only a few counts were recorded for this clonotype. V and J are TRBV7-9 and TRBJ1-4, with a possible D match to TRBD1 (5 bases). The CDR3 length is 13 residues. Germline V gene lookup returns CDR1 SEHNR and CDR2 FQNEAQ (reference sequence). V lost 8 bases to trimming and J lost 8 bases, with 15 bases between them. The CDR3 nucleotides read TGTGCCAGCGGCGGGGGGGATGGAGAAAAACTGTTTTTT. This codes for CASGGGDGEKLFF.

Turning to this clonotype: Here the CDR3 omits its conserved ending phenylalanine or tryptophan, so a read error is the likely source. This chain uses TRBV20-1 with TRBJ2-7; 9 bases match TRBD1. The CDR3 length is 13 residues. From germline, CDR1 is DFQATT and CDR2 SNEGSKA (reference sequence). V was clipped by 5 bases and J by 2 bases; unmatched bases: 4. The CDR3 region has the DNA TGCAGTGCTCGGGACAGGGCGGCCTACGAGCAGTACCTC. Translation gives CSARDRAAYEQYL.

V usage is TRBV6-2 or TRBV6-3 and J usage is TRBJ1-5; 7 positions match TRBD1. V lost 5 bases and J lost 4; bases outside the gene matches: 5. CDR1 and CDR2 (germline): MNHEY, SVGEGT. This CDR3 has 14 residues. CDR3 nucleotide sequence: TGTGCCAGCAGTACTCAGGGGGGGAATCAGCCCCAGCATTTT. Its translation: CASSTQGGNQPQHF.